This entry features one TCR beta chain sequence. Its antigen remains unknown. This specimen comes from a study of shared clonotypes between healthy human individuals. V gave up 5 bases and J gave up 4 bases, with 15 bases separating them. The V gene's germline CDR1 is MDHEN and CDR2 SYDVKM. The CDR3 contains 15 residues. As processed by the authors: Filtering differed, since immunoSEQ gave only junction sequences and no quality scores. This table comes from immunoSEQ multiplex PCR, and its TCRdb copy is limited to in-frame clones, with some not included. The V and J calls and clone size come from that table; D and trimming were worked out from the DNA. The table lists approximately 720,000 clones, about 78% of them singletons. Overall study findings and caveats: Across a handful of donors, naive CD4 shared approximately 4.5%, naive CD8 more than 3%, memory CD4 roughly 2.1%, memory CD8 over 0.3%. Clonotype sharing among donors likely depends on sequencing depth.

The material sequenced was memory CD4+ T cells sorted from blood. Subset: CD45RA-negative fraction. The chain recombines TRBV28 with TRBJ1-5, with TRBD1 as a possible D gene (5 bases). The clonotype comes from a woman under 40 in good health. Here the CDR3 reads CASSPPSGGNQPQHF. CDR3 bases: TGTGCCAGCAGTCCACCCTCGGGGGGAAATCAGCCCCAGCATTTT. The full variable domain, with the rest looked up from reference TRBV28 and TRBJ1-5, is DVKVTQSSRYLVKRTGEKVFLECVQDMDHENMFWYRQDPGLGLRLIYFSYDVKMKEKGDIPEGYSVSREKKERFSLILESASTNQTSMYLCASSPPSGGNQPQHFGDGTRLSIL.